This entry concerns a single TCR beta chain. The PCR employed 60 Vbeta primers together with 13 Jbeta primers. Sequenced by immunoSEQ multiplex PCR; TCRdb stores in-frame clones only, minus some. The table shows around 170,000 clones, with around 78% occurring only once. V dropped 7 bases and J dropped 3 bases, with 16 bases sitting between them. The CDR3 extends over 14 amino acids. In germline, CDR1 is SGHRS, CDR2 YFSETQ. These data originate in a study of cytomegalovirus exposure and HLA in healthy donors. The sequencing sample was made of PBMCs. The receptor was isolated from a man between 18 and 29 years old in good health and CMV-seronegative. The rearrangement joins TRBV5-1 to TRBJ2-5; TRBD2 might be the D (5 bases). In DNA form, the CDR3 reads TGCGCCAGCTCCCTCGTGACCGGGGAAGAGACCCAGTACTTC. Translation gives CASSLVTGEETQYF.